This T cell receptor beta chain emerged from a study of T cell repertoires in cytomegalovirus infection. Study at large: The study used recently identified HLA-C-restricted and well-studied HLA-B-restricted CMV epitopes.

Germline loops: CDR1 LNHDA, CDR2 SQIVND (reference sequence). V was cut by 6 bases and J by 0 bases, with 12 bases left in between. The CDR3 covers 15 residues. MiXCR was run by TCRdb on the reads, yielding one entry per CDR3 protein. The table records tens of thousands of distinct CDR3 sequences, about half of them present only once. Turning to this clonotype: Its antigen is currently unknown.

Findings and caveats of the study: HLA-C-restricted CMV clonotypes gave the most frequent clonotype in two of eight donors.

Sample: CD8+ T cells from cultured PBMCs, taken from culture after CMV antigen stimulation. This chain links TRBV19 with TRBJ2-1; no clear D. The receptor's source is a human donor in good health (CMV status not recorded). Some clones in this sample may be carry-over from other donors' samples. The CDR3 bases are TGTGCCAGTAGCCGAGAAAAAAACTCCTACAATGAGCAGTTCTTC. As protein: CASSREKNSYNEQFF.